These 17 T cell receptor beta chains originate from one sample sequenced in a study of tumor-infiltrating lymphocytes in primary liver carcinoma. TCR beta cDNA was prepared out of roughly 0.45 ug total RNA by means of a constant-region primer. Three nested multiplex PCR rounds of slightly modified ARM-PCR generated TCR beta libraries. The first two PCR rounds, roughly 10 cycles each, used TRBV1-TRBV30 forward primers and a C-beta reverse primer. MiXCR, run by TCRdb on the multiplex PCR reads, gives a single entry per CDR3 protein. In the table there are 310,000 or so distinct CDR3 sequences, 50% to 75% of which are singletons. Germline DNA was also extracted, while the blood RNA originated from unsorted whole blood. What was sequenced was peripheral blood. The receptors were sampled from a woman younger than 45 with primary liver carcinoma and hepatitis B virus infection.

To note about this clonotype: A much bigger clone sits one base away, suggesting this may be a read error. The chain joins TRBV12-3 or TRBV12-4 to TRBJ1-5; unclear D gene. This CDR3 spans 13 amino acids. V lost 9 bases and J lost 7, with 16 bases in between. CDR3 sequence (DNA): TGTGCCAGAAGTACGATATTGGGGCAGCCCCAGCATTTT. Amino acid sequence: CARSTILGQPQHF.

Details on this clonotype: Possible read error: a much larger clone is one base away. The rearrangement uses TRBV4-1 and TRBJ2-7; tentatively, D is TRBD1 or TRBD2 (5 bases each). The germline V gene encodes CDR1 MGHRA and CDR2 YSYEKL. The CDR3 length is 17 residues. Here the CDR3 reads CASCQDRGALGDYEQYF. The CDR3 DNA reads TGCGCCAGCTGCCAAGATCGAGGGGCTCTGGGCGACTACGAGCAGTACTTC.

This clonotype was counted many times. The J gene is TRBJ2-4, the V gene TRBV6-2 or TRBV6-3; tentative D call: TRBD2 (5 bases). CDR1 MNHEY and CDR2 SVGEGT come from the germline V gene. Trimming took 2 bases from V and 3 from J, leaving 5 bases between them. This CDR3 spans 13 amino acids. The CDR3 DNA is TGTGCCAGCAGTTACAGCGGCAAAAACATTCAGTACTTC. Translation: CASSYSGKNIQYF.

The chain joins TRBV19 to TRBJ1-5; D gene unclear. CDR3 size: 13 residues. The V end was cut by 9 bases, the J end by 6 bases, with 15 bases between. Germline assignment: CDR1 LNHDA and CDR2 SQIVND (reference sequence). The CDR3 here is CASREMGSQPQHF. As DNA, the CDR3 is TGTGCCAGCCGAGAGATGGGTTCTCAGCCCCAGCATTTT. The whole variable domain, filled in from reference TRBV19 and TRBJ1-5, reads DGGITQSPKYLFRKEGQNVTLSCEQNLNHDAMYWYRQDPGQGLRLIYYSQIVNDFQKGDIAEGYSVSREKKESFPLTVTSAQKNPTAFYLCASREMGSQPQHFGDGTRLSIL.

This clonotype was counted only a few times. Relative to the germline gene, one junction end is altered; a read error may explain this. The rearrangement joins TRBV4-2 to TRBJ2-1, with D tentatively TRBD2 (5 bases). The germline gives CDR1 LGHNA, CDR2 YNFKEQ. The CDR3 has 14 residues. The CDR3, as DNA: TGTGCCAGCACCCAAACGGACTCAAACAATGAGCAGTTCTTC. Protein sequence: CASTQTDSNNEQFF.

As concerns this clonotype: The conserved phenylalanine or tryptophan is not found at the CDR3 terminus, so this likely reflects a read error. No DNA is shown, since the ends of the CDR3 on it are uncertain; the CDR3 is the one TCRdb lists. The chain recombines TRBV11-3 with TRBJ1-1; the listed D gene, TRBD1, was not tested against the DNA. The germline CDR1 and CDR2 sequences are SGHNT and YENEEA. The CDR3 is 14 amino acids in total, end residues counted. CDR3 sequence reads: CASSLAGGGTESFS.

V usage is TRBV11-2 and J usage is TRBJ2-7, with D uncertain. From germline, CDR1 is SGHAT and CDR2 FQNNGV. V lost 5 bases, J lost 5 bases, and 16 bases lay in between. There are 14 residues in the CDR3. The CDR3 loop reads CASSPSIGIDEQYF. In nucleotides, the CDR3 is TGTGCCAGCAGCCCCTCGATAGGAATTGACGAGCAGTACTTC.

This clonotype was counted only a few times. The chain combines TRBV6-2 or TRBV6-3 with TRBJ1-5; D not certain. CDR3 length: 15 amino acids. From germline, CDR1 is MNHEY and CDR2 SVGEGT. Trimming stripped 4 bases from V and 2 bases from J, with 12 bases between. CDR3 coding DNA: TGTGCCAGCAGTTCCACCCGGGAGGGCAATCAGCCCCAGCATTTT. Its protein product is CASSSTREGNQPQHF.

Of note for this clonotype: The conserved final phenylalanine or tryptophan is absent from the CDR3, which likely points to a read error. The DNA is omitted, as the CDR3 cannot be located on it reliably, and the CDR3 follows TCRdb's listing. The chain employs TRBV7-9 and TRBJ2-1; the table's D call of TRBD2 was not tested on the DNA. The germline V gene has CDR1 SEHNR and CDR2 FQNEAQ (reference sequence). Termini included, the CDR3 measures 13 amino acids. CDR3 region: CASRPLSYNERFL.

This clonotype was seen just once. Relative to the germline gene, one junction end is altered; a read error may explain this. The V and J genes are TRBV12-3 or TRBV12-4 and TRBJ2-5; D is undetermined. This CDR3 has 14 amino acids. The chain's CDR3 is CASSSPWAIETKYF. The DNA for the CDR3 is TGTGCCAGCAGTTCCCCGTGGGCGATTGAGACCAAGTACTTC.

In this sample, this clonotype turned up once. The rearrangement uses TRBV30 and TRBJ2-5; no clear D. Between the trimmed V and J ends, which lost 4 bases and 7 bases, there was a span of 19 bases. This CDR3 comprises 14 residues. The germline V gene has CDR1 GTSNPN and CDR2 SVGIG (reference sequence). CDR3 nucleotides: TGTGCCTGGATCAACGGCCTCATCGAAAGGACCCAGTACTTC. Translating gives CAWINGLIERTQYF.

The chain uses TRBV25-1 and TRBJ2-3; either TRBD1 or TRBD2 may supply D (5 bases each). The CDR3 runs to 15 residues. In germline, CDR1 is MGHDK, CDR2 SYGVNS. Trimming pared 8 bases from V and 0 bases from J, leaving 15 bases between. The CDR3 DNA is TGTGCCAGCGGAACACCGGGACCCAGCACAGATACGCAGTATTTT. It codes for CASGTPGPSTDTQYF.

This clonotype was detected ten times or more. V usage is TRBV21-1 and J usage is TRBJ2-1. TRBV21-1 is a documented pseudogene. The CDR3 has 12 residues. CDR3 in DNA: TGTGCCAGCAGCAAAGCTTGGGCTGAGCAGTTCTTC. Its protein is CASSKAWAEQFF.

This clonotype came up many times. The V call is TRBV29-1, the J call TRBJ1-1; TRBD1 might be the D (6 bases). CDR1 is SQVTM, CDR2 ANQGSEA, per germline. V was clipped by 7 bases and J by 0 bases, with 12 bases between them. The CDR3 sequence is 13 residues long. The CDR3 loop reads CSARTAMNTEAFF. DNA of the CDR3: TGCAGCGCCCGGACAGCTATGAACACTGAAGCTTTCTTT.

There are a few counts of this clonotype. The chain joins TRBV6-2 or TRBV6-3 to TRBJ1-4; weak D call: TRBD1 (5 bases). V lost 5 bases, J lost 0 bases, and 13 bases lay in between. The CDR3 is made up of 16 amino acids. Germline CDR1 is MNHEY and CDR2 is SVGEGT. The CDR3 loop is CASSIRGGSTNEKLFF. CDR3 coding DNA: TGTGCCAGCAGTATCCGGGGCGGATCAACTAATGAAAAACTGTTTTTT.

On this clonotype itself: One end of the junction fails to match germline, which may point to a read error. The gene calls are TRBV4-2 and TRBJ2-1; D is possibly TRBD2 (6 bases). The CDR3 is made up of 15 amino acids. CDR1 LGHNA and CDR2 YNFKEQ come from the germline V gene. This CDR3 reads CASSQVSTRVHERFF. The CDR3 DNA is TGTGCCAGCAGCCAAGTTTCGACTAGAGTTCATGAGCGGTTCTTC.

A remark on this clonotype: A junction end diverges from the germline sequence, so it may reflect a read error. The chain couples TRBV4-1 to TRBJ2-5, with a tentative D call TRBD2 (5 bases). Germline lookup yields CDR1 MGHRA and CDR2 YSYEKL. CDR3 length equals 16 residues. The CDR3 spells CASSQTRTDYQETQYF. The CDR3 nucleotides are TGTGCCAGCAGCCAAACCCGGACTGATTACCAAGAGACCCAGTACTTC.